One and the same sample provided the 10 T cell receptor beta chains below, sequenced in a study of blood T cell repertoires in COVID-19. Clones were sequenced by immunoSEQ multiplex PCR, and TCRdb holds only the in-frame ones, with some missing. The profile covers around 180,000 clones, with approximately 85% appearing a single time and around 3.3% taken by the ten largest. The sequencing sample was made of peripheral blood. These TCRs come from a man between 60 and 75 years old with acute or convalescent COVID-19.

The chain couples TRBV15 to TRBJ2-3, with TRBD2 matching 10 bases. The CDR3 has 15 residues. CDR1 is LNHNV and CDR2 is YYDKDF in the germline V gene (reference sequence). V shed 3 bases and J 9 bases; nucleotides not matched to a gene: 9. This CDR3 reads CATSRPGLASRTQYF. The CDR3 DNA reads as TGTGCCACCAGCAGGCCGGGACTAGCGAGTAGGACGCAGTATTTT.

The CDR3, as DNA: TGTGCCAGCAGTTTAGCGGGATCCTTTTTGAATGAGCAGTTCTTC. Protein sequence: CASSLAGSFLNEQFF. This rearrangement joins TRBV28 to TRBJ2-1; possibly TRBD2 for D (6 bases). The V end lost 2 bases, the J end lost 7 bases, and 15 bases lay between the germline ends. The CDR3 is 15 amino acids. Per the germline V gene, CDR1 is MDHEN and CDR2 is SYDVKM.

The CDR3 region is CAWSTGASGHGLFF. The CDR3 nucleotides are TGTGCCTGGAGCACCGGGGCTAGCGGCCACGGGCTGTTTTTT. The chain couples TRBV30 to TRBJ2-2; TRBD2 matches 7 bases. The CDR3 extends over 14 amino acids. Germline assignment: CDR1 GTSNPN and CDR2 SVGIG (reference sequence). J was trimmed by 13 bases and V by 3 bases; bases with no gene match: 14.

The chain is built from TRBV6-2 or TRBV6-3 and TRBJ1-6, with TRBD1 matching 7 bases. This CDR3 comprises 17 residues. V trimming: 2 bases; J trimming: 4 bases; junction bases outside the gene matches: 8. Germline values: CDR1 MNHEY, CDR2 SVGEGT. CDR3 nucleotides: TGTGCCAGCAGTTACCTAAGTAGGGGACAGTATAATTCACCCCTCCACTTT. The encoded protein is CASSYLSRGQYNSPLHF.

This chain joins TRBV5-6 and TRBJ2-1; 10 nucleotides agree with TRBD2. Trimming removed 4 bases from V and 3 bases from J; junction bases left unmatched: 4. The germline gives CDR1 SGHDT, CDR2 YYEEEE. The CDR3 is made up of 15 amino acids. The CDR3 here is CASSPTSGIYNEQFF. The CDR3 bases are TGTGCCAGCAGCCCCACTAGCGGGATCTACAATGAGCAGTTCTTC.

In this sample, this clone turned up once. J is TRBJ2-1 and V is TRBV19; TRBD2 might be the D (6 bases). Trimming pared 3 bases from V and 7 bases from J, leaving 22 bases between. Looked up from germline, CDR1 is LNHDA and CDR2 is SQIVND (reference sequence). The CDR3 runs to 17 residues. CDR3 region: CASSMGTARRGLNEQFF. The CDR3 nucleotides read TGTGCCAGTAGTATGGGTACGGCGAGGCGGGGCCTAAATGAGCAGTTCTTC.

V and J are TRBV18 and TRBJ2-7; TRBD2 matches at 16 bases. This CDR3 is 16 amino acids long. After removal of 3 bases from V and 2 bases from J, the junction contained 1 base not matched to a gene. Germline-derived CDR1 and CDR2 are KGHSH and LQKENI. The CDR3 DNA reads TGTGCCAGCTCACCGGGGACTAGCGGGAGGGCCTACGAGCAGTACTTC. It encodes CASSPGTSGRAYEQYF.

The J gene is TRBJ1-4, the V gene TRBV7-2; perhaps TRBD1 as D (6 bases). Germline V CDR1 and CDR2: SGHTA, FQGNSA. This CDR3 spans 16 amino acids. V was shortened by 2 bases and J by 0 bases, with 10 bases between the two germline ends. The CDR3 region has the DNA TGTGCCAGCAGCTTAAGGACAGCCACAACTAATGAAAAACTGTTTTTT. Its protein product is CASSLRTATTNEKLFF.

Concerning this clone: It is likely a read error, because the conserved phenylalanine at the end of the CDR3 is missing. The DNA is left out, because the CDR3 cannot be placed on it with certainty; the CDR3 is given as TCRdb lists it. The chain recombines TRBV7-3 with TRBJ1-4. Inclusive of both ends, the CDR3 amounts to 14 amino acids. The V gene's germline CDR1 is SGHTA and CDR2 FQGTGA. This CDR3 is CASSLTPPGAPRHG.

This sequence joins TRBV5-1 and TRBJ2-7; 7 bases are shared with TRBD2. There are 14 residues in the CDR3. V trimming: 4 bases; J trimming: 3 bases; junction bases outside the gene matches: 7. Germline V gene sequence: CDR1 SGHRS, CDR2 YFSETQ. The CDR3 loop is CASSGTSGGYEQYF. CDR3 sequence (DNA): TGCGCCAGCAGCGGTACGTCGGGGGGCTACGAGCAGTACTTC.